A selection of T cell receptor beta chains follows, all from one sample in a study of cytomegalovirus exposure and HLA in healthy donors. Profiling relied on immunoSEQ multiplex PCR, and the TCRdb table lists in-frame clones only, not all of them. The sample contains roughly 130,000 clones, more than 80% of which appear only once. The sequencing input was PBMCs. The receptors were gathered from a man younger than 45 in good health and CMV-seronegative. Both conserved end residues are part of each CDR3. The D gene is left open where the match is weak. The size of a clone is reported for some rows only, either as once, few or many, or as a class for expanded clones.

- TRBJ2-2 - TRBV29-1 CSVLGQINTGELFF TGCAGCGTTCTAGGACAGATAAACACCGGGGAGCTGTTTTTT
- TRBJ1-1 - TRBV25-1 CASSVSGVSEAFF TGTGCCAGCAGTGTCTCCGGGGTAAGCGAAGCTTTCTTT
- TRBJ2-3 TRBD2 TRBV25-1 CASSPGLATDTQYF TGTGCCAGCAGCCCGGGACTAGCAACAGATACGCAGTATTTT
- TRBJ2-7 TRBD1 TRBV27 CASSAWDRLDEQYF TGTGCCAGCAGTGCCTGGGACAGGTTAGACGAGCAGTACTTC
few TRBJ2-3 TRBD2 TRBV9 CASSVNQAGGADTQYF TGTGCCAGCAGCGTAAACCAAGCGGGAGGGGCGGATACGCAGTATTTT
few TRBJ2-3 - TRBV6-5 CASSYGGSTDTQYF TGTGCCAGCAGTTACGGAGGGAGCACAGATACGCAGTATTTT
- TRBJ2-3 - TRBV29-1 CSERRGGTQYF TGCAGCGAACGCAGGGGAGGGACGCAGTATTTT
- TRBJ2-1 - TRBV19 CASSIGTGSYNEQFF TGTGCCAGTAGTATAGGAACAGGCTCCTACAATGAGCAGTTCTTC
- TRBJ2-7 TRBD2 TRBV7-8 CASSPGTSGVTYEQYF TGTGCCAGCAGCCCAGGCACTAGCGGGGTTACCTACGAGCAGTACTTC
few TRBJ1-2 TRBD1 TRBV6-1 CASSEYGSGGGYTF TGTGCCAGCAGTGAATACGGTTCAGGGGGTGGCTACACCTTC
- TRBJ1-4 - TRBV21-1 CASSKFSGSSEKLFF TGTGCCAGCAGCAAATTCTCGGGGTCCAGCGAAAAACTGTTTTTT
- TRBJ2-1 - TRBV27 CASSPGNEQFF TGTGCCAGCAGCCCAGGCAATGAGCAGTTCTTC
- TRBJ1-3 - TRBV29-1 CSVESRGDGNTIYF TGCAGCGTTGAGTCACGGGGGGATGGAAACACCATATATTTT
- TRBJ1-6 - TRBV10-2 CASRSRPYNSPLHF TGCGCCAGCAGATCTCGTCCGTATAATTCACCCCTCCACTTT
few TRBJ2-7 TRBD1 TRBV5-6 CASSPTRDRLWEQYF TGTGCCAGCAGTCCGACCCGGGACAGGCTTTGGGAGCAGTACTTC
- TRBJ2-1 - TRBV12-5 CASGLGTAHNEQFF TGTGCTAGTGGTTTGGGGACAGCTCACAATGAGCAGTTCTTC
- TRBJ2-1 - TRBV29-1 CSVKLGNEQFF TGCAGCGTTAAACTAGGCAATGAGCAGTTCTTC
- TRBJ2-5 - TRBV5-4 CASSLGGGTQYF TGTGCCAGCAGCTTGGGAGGCGGGACCCAGTACTTC
- TRBJ1-2 TRBD1 TRBV28 CASSRTGGPGYTF TGTGCCAGCAGTCGTACAGGGGGCCCTGGCTACACCTTC
- TRBJ1-1 - TRBV19 CASSRLDSPSGEAFF TGTGCCAGTAGTAGGCTGGACAGCCCTTCGGGTGAAGCTTTCTTT
- TRBJ2-3 TRBD2 TRBV29-1 CSVEVVAGGRDTQYF TGCAGCGTTGAAGTGGTAGCGGGAGGTCGGGATACGCAGTATTTT
- TRBJ2-3 - TRBV6-6 CASSYSGGRTDTQYF TGTGCCAGCAGTTACTCTGGGGGCCGGACAGATACGCAGTATTTT
- TRBJ1-4 - TRBV9 CASSAGPSFLLNEKLFF TGTGCCAGCAGCGCAGGCCCATCCTTCCTTCTTAATGAAAAACTGTTTTTT
- TRBJ1-5 - TRBV6-1 CASSEEKLAQPQHF TGTGCCAGCAGTGAAGAGAAATTGGCTCAGCCCCAGCATTTT
once TRBJ2-7 TRBD2 TRBV27 CASKFTLAGGYEQYF TGTGCCAGCAAGTTTACTCTAGCGGGAGGCTACGAGCAGTACTTC
- TRBJ1-5 TRBD1 TRBV7-2 CVSSADRAGQPQHF TGTGTCAGCAGCGCCGACAGGGCGGGTCAGCCCCAGCATTTT
- TRBJ2-1 - TRBV7-6 CASSPGTNSYNEQFF TGTGCCAGCAGCCCCGGGACAAACTCCTACAATGAGCAGTTCTTC
few TRBJ1-2 TRBD1 TRBV5-4 CASSEGQRVYGYTF TGTGCCAGCAGCGAGGGACAGAGGGTCTATGGCTACACCTTC
- TRBJ2-7 TRBD1 TRBV19 CASSRQGMTYEQYF TGTGCCAGTAGTAGACAGGGAATGACCTACGAGCAGTACTTC
- TRBJ2-7 TRBD2 TRBV28 CASSLSGGGTSGYWQYF TGTGCCAGCAGTTTAAGCGGGGGTGGGACTAGCGGGTACTGGCAGTACTTC
once TRBJ1-1 - TRBV27 CASSLPGCGAFF TGTGCCAGCAGTTTACCAGGGTGCGGCGCTTTCTTT
few TRBJ1-5 - TRBV6-1 CASRRAQGSNQPQHF TGTGCCAGCAGGAGGGCCCAGGGGAGCAATCAGCCCCAGCATTTT
- TRBJ2-7 TRBD1 TRBV5-1 CASSQLTGGGYEQYF TGCGCCAGCAGCCAATTAACAGGGGGCGGTTACGAGCAGTACTTC
- TRBJ1-1 - TRBV27 CASRENTEAFF TGTGCCAGCCGCGAGAACACTGAAGCTTTCTTT
- TRBJ1-5 - TRBV5-6 CASSLVGAEGPQNF TGTGCCAGCAGCTTGGTGGGAGCGGAAGGGCCCCAGAATTTT
once TRBJ2-7 - TRBV4-1 CASSQGGGRSNEQYF TGCGCCAGCAGCCAAGGGGGGGGGCGCTCCAACGAGCAGTACTTC
once TRBJ1-5 - TRBV19 CASSKTDQPQHF TGTGCCAGTAGCAAGACAGATCAGCCCCAGCATTTT
few TRBJ2-7 TRBD1 TRBV10-3 CAISLNRGANYEQYF TGTGCCATCAGTTTAAACAGGGGGGCGAACTACGAGCAGTACTTC
- TRBJ2-1 - TRBV27 CASSEQDAYNEQFF TGTGCCAGCAGCGAACAGGACGCCTACAATGAGCAGTTCTTC
few TRBJ1-2 - TRBV15 CATSRDSGQGYGYTF TGTGCCACCAGCAGAGATTCCGGGCAGGGCTATGGCTACACCTTC
- TRBJ2-7 TRBD2 TRBV25-1 CASSVLVGAGRPYEQYF TGTGCCAGCAGTGTACTTGTAGGAGCGGGACGCCCCTACGAGCAGTACTTC
few TRBJ1-5 - TRBV27 CASRGGADNQPQNF TGTGCCAGCAGGGGAGGGGCGGACAATCAGCCCCAGAATTTT
- TRBJ2-1 - TRBV12-5 CASGLWHSSYNEQFF TGTGCTAGTGGTTTGTGGCACAGCTCCTACAATGAGCAGTTCTTC
- TRBJ2-3 TRBD2 TRBV6-1 CATLAGASTDTQYF TGTGCCACCCTAGCGGGAGCTAGCACAGATACGCAGTATTTT
- TRBJ2-1 TRBD2 TRBV5-1 CASSLPAGGPYNEQFF TGCGCCAGCAGCTTGCCAGCGGGAGGGCCTTACAATGAGCAGTTCTTC
- TRBJ1-1 - TRBV7-2 CASSTQRNTEAFF TGTGCCAGCAGCACACAGAGGAACACTGAAGCTTTCTTT
few TRBJ2-7 - TRBV6-5 CASSRTNYEQYF TGTGCCAGCAGTCGCACAAACTACGAGCAGTACTTC
- TRBJ2-3 TRBD1 TRBV18 CAGTGGLLTDTQYF TGTGCCGGAACAGGGGGGCTGCTCACAGATACGCAGTATTTT
- TRBJ1-2 - TRBV4-1 CASSQDHGQFGYGYTF TGCGCCAGCAGCCAAGATCACGGACAGTTTGGCTATGGCTACACCTTC
- TRBJ1-4 - TRBV7-6 CASAKVSNEKLFF TGTGCCAGCGCAAAAGTTAGTAATGAAAAACTGTTTTTT
- TRBJ2-1 TRBD2 TRBV15 CATSPRTSGYYNEQFF TGTGCCACCAGCCCGCGGACTAGCGGATACTACAATGAGCAGTTCTTC